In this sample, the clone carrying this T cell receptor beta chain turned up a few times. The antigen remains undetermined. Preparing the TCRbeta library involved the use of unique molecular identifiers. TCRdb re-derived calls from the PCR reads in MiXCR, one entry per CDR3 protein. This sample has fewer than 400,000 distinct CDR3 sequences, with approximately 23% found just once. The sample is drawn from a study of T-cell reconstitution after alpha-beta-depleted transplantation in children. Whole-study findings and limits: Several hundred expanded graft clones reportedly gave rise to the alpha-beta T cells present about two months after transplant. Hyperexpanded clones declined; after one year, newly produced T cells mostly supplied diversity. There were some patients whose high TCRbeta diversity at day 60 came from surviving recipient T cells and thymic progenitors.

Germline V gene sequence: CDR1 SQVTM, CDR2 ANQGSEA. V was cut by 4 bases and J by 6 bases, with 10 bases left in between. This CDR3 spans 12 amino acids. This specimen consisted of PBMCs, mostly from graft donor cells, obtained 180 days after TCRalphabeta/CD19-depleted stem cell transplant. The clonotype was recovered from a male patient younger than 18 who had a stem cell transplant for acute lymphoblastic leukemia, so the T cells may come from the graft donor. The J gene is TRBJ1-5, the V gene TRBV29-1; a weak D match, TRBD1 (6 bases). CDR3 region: CSVGGGPQPQHF. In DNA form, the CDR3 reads TGCAGCGTTGGAGGGGGGCCTCAGCCCCAGCATTTT.